This T cell receptor beta chain is from a study of read filtering for tumor transcriptome and immune sequencing. Looking at the study overall: Per sample, TCR-region reads ranged about 4 to 10.27 million by IR-seq, roughly 80 to 1,300 by RNA-seq. Whole-study findings and limits: Even smaller IR-seq throughput identified most shared clonotypes.

Molecular barcoded adaptors covering alpha/delta and beta/gamma chains were used on approximately 400 ng RNA. MiXCR, run by TCRdb on the reads, gives a single entry per CDR3 protein. The table records under 150,000 distinct CDR3 sequences, less than 15% of them present only once. CDR3 length: 15 residues. Germline assignment: CDR1 LGHNA and CDR2 YSLEER. J gave up 10 bases and V 0 bases, and 8 bases lay outside the gene matches. This clonotype was seen ten or more times. No antigen is known for it. Bone marrow was sampled from every patient at the time of active disease. Sequencing was performed on a population of CD138-negative cells sorted from bone marrow. The receptor comes from a donor aged 40 or over with multiple myeloma. This chain joins TRBV4-3 and TRBJ2-1; 8 positions match TRBD2. The CDR3 coding sequence is TGCGCCAGCAGCCAAGAACGGGAGGGCCCCGGGGAGCAGTTCTTC. Translating it yields CASSQEREGPGEQFF.